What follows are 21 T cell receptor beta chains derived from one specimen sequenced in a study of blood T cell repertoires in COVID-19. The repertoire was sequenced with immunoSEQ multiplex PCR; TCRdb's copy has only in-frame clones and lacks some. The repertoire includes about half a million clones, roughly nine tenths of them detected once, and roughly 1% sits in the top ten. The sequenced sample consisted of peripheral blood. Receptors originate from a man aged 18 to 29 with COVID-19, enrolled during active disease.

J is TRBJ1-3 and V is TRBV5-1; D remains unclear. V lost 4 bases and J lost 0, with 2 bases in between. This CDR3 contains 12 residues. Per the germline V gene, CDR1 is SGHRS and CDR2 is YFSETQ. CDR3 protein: CASSLSGNTIYF. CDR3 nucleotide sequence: TGCGCCAGCAGCCTCTCTGGAAACACCATATATTTT.

This chain's CDR3 is CASRRTGAMSISGNTIYF. In DNA, the CDR3 is TGTGCCAGCAGGAGGACAGGGGCAATGTCTATATCTGGAAACACCATATATTTT. The J gene is TRBJ1-3, the V gene TRBV7-9, with 9 bases lining up with TRBD1. The CDR3 runs to 18 residues. The trim removed 6 bases at V and 1 base at J, leaving 13 bases unmatched. Germline values: CDR1 SEHNR, CDR2 FQNEAQ (reference sequence).

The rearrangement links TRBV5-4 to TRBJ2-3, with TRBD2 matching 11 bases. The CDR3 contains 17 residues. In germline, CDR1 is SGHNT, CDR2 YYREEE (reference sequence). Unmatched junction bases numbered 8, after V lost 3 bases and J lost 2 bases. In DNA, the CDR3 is TGTGCCAGCAGCTGGAGTGGGGGACTAGCGGACACAGATACGCAGTATTTT. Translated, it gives CASSWSGGLADTDTQYF. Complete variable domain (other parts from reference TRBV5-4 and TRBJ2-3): ETGVTQSPTHLIKTRGQQVTLRCSSQSGHNTVSWYQQALGQGPQFIFQYYREEENGRGNFPPRFSGLQFPNYSSELNVNALELDDSALYLCASSWSGGLADTDTQYFGPGTRLTVL.

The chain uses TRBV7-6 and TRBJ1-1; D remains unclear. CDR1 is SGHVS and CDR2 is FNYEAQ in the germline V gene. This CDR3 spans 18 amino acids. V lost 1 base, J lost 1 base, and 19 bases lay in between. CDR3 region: CASSLGVLDGYPNTEAFF. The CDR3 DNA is TGTGCCAGCAGCTTAGGTGTCCTAGATGGGTACCCGAACACTGAAGCTTTCTTT. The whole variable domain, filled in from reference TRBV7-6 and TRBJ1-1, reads GAGVSQSPRYKVTKRGQDVALRCDPISGHVSLYWYRQALGQGPEFLTYFNYEAQQDKSGLPNDRFSAERPEGSISTLTIQRTEQRDSAMYRCASSLGVLDGYPNTEAFFGQGTRLTVV.

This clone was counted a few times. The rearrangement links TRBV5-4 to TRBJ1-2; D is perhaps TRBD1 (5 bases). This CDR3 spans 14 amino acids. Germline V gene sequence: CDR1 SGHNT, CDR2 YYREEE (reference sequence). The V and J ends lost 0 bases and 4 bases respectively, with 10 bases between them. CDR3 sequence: CASSLADKPYGYTF. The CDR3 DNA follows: TGTGCCAGCAGCTTGGCGGACAAACCCTATGGCTACACCTTC.

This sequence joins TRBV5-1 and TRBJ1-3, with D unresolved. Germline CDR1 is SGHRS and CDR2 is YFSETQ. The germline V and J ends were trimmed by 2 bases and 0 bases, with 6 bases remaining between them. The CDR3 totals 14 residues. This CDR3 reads CASSLEASGNTIYF. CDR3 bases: TGCGCCAGCAGCTTAGAAGCCTCTGGAAACACCATATATTTT.

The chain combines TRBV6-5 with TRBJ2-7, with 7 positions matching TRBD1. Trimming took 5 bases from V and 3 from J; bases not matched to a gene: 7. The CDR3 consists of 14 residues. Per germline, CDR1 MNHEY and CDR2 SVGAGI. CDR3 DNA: TGTGCCAGCAGTCAACGACAGGGAAACTACGAGCAGTACTTC. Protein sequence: CASSQRQGNYEQYF.

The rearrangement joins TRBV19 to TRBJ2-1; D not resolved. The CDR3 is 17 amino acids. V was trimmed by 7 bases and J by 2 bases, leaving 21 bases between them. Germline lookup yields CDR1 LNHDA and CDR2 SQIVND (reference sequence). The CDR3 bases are TGTGCCAGTACCCCCCAGTGGCGGAAACTCGCCTACAATGAGCAGTTCTTC. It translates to CASTPQWRKLAYNEQFF.

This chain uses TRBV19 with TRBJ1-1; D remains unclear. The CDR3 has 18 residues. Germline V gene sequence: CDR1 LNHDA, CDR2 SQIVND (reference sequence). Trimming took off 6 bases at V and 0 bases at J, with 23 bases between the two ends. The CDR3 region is CASRPWTAPPGMNTEAFF. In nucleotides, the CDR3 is TGTGCCAGTAGGCCTTGGACCGCACCCCCCGGGATGAACACTGAAGCTTTCTTT.

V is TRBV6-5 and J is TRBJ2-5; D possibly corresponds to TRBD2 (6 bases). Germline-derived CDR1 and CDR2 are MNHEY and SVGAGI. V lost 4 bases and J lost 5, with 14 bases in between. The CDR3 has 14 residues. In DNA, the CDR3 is TGTGCCAGCAGTTCCTCTAGCGCCCGGGAGACCCAGTACTTC. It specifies CASSSSSARETQYF.

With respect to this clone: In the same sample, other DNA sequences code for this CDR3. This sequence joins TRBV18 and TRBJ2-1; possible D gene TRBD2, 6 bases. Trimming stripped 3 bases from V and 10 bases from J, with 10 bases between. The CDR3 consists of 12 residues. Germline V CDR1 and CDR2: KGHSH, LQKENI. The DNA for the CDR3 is TGTGCCAGCTCACCCAGTCGGGGGGAGCAGTTCTTC. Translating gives CASSPSRGEQFF.

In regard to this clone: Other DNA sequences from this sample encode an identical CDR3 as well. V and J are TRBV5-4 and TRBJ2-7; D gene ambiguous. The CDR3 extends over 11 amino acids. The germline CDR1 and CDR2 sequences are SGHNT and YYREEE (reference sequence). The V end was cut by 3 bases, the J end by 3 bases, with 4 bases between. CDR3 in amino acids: CASSSSYEQYF. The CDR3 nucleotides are TGTGCCAGCAGCTCTAGCTACGAGCAGTACTTC.

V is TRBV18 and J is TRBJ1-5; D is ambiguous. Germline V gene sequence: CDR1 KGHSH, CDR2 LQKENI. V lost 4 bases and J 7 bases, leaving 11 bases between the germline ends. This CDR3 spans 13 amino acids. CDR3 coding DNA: TGTGCCAGCTCACACGAGGCCGGGCAGCCCCAGCATTTT. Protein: CASSHEAGQPQHF.

As DNA, the CDR3 is TGTGCCAGTACTTATAACGGACTAAACACTGAAGCTTTCTTT. Translation gives CASTYNGLNTEAFF. The chain links TRBV19 to TRBJ1-1; D remains ambiguous. V dropped 7 bases and J dropped 2 bases, with 14 bases sitting between them. This CDR3 is 14 amino acids long. The germline V gene has CDR1 LNHDA and CDR2 SQIVND (reference sequence). Based on the CDR3 plus reference TRBV19 and TRBJ1-1, the full variable domain is DGGITQSPKYLFRKEGQNVTLSCEQNLNHDAMYWYRQDPGQGLRLIYYSQIVNDFQKGDIAEGYSVSREKKESFPLTVTSAQKNPTAFYLCASTYNGLNTEAFFGQGTRLTVV.

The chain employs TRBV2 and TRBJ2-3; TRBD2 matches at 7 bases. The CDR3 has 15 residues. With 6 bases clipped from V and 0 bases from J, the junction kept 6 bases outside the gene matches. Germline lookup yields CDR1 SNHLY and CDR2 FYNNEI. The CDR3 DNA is TGTGCCAGCAGCCTCGGACTAGAGAGCACAGATACGCAGTATTTT. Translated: CASSLGLESTDTQYF.

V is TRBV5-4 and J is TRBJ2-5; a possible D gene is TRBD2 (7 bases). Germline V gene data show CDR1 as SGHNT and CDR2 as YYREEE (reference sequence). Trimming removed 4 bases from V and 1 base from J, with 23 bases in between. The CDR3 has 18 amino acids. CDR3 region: CASSQGGVARWVQETQYF. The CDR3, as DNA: TGTGCCAGCAGCCAAGGGGGGGTAGCCAGGTGGGTCCAAGAGACCCAGTACTTC.

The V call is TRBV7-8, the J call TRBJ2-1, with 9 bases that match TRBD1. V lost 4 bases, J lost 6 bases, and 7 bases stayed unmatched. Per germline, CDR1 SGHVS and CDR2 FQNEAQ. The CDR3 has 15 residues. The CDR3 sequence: CASSWGQGGSNEQFF. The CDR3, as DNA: TGTGCCAGCAGCTGGGGACAGGGTGGAAGCAATGAGCAGTTCTTC.

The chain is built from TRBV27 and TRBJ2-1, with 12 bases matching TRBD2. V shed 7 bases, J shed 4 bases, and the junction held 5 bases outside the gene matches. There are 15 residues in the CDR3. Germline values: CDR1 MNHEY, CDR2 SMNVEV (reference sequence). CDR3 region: CASIPGTSGYNEQFF. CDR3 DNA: TGTGCCAGCATCCCCGGGACTAGCGGGTACAATGAGCAGTTCTTC.

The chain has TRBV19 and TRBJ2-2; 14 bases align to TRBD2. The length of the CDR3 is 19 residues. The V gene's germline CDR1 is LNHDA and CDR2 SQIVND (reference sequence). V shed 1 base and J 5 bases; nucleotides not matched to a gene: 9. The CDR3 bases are TGTGCCAGTAGTATAGGGACTAGCGGGAGGACTCTGATAACCGGGGAGCTGTTTTTT. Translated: CASSIGTSGRTLITGELFF.

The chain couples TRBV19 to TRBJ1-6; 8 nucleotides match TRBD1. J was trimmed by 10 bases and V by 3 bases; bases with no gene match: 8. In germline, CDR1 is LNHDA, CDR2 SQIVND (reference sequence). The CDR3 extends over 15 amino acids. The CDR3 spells CASSIKTGVVSPLHF. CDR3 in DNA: TGTGCCAGTAGTATTAAGACAGGGGTTGTCTCACCCCTCCACTTT.

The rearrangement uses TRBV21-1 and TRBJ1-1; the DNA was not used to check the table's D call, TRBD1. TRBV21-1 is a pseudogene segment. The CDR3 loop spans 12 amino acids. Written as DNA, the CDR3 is TGTGCCAGCAGTCTATACAGAACTGAAGCTTTCTTT. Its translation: CASSLYRTEAFF.